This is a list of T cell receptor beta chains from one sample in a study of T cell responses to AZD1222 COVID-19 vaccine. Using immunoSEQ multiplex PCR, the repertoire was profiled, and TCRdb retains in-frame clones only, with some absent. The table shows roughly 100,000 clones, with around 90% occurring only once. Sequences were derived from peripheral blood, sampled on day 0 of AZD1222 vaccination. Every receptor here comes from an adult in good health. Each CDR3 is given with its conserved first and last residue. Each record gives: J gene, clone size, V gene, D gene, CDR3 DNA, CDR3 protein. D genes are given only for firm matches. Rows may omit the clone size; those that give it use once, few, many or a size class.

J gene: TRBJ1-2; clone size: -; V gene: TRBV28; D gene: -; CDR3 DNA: TGTGCCAGCGGGGACATCTATGGCTACACCTTC; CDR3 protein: CASGDIYGYTF
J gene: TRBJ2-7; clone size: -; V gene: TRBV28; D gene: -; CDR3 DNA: TGTGCCAGCAGTTTGTTGCGGAGGTCATCCTACGAGCAGTACTTC; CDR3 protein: CASSLLRRSSYEQYF
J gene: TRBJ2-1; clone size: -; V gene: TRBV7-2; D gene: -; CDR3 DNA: TGTGCCAGCAGCTTAGGTACCCCCAATGAGCAGTTCTTC; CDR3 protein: CASSLGTPNEQFF
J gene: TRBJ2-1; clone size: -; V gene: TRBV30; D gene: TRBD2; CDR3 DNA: TGTGCCTGGAGTGAGCGAGCGGGAGGGGGGAGGTACAATGAGCAGTTCTTC; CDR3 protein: CAWSERAGGGRYNEQFF
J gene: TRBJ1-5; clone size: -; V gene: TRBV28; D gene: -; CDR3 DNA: TGTGCCAGCAGTTCCGCGATTAGCAATCAGCCCCAGCATTTT; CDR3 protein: CASSSAISNQPQHF
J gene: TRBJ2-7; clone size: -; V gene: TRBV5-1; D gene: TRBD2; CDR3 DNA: TGCGCCAGCAGCTTGGGGACTAGCGGGCTCTCCTACGAGCAGTACTTC; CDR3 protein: CASSLGTSGLSYEQYF
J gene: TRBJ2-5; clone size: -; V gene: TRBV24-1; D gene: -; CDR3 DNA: TGTGCCAGCGAGGACAGTAACCAAGAGACCCAGTACTTC; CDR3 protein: CASEDSNQETQYF
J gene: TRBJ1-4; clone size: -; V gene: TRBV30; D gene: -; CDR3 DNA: TGTGCCTGGAGTGTACCGCGGACTTCAACTAATGAAAAACTGTTTTTT; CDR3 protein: CAWSVPRTSTNEKLFF
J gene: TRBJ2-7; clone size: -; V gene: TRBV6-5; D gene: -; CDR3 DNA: TGTGCCAGCAGGGACAGTTTGAACCGCTACGAGCAGTACTTC; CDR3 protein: CASRDSLNRYEQYF
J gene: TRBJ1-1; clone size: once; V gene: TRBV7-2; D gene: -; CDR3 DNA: TGTGCCAGCAGCTTAACCCCGCCCGCTTTCTTT; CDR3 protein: CASSLTPPAFF
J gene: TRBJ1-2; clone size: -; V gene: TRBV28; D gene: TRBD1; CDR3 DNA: TGTGCCAGCAGGGATGGAGGGACAGCCTATGGCTACACCTTC; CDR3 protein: CASRDGGTAYGYTF
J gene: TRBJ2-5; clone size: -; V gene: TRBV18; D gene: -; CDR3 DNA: TGTGCCAGCTCACCATTTACTAGCTACAGAGAGACCCAGTACTTC; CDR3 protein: CASSPFTSYRETQYF
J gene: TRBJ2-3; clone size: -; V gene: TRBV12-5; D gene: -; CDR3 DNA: TGTGCTAGTGGACAAACATCAGATACGCAGTATTTT; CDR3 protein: CASGQTSDTQYF
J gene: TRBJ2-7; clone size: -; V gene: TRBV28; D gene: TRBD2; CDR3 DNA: TGTGCCAGCAGTTTTGGTTGGCTAGCGGGAGTGAGGTACGAGCAGTACTTC; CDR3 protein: CASSFGWLAGVRYEQYF
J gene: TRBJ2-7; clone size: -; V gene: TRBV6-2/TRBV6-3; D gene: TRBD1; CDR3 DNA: TGTGCCAGCAGTTCGGGACAGAGGCCCTACGAGCAGTACTTC; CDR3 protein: CASSSGQRPYEQYF
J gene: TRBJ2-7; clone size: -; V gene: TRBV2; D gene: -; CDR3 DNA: TGTGCCAGCAGCCAGGCGGAGCAGTACTTC; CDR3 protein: CASSQAEQYF